This T cell receptor beta chain is from a study of T cell responses to AZD1222 COVID-19 vaccine. Regarding the study as a whole: Spike was spanned by vaccine-associated CD4 TCRs, with dominance at 160-218 and 743-854. Scientists sampled the repertoires only once the peak T cell response had passed.

Of note for this clone: Antigen unknown.

Sequencing was performed with immunoSEQ multiplex PCR; in TCRdb, only in-frame clones are kept and a portion is missing. The sample has 90,000 to 140,000 clones; 82% are singletons. The CDR3 has 13 amino acids. The V segment lost 8 bases and the J segment 3 bases; nucleotides outside the gene matches: 3. Germline V gene data show CDR1 as MNHEY and CDR2 as SVGAGI. The chain links TRBV6-5 to TRBJ2-3, with 9 bases lining up with TRBD1. Sequenced material: peripheral blood, taken on day 0 of AZD1222 vaccination. The receptor's source is an adult in good health. CDR3 bases: TGTGCCAGCCGGGACAGGGTAACAGATACGCAGTATTTT. Protein sequence: CASRDRVTDTQYF.